The T cell receptor (beta chain) under discussion was sequenced for a study of regulatory T cells (dated by TCRdb to about 2018). Broadly, across the study: The study compared T-cell receptor beta repertoires of sorted regulatory, conventional CD4+ and CD8+ T cells between CD3G-deficient patients and healthy controls.

Study-wide conclusions, independent of this receptor: Hydrophobic residues at CDR3 positions 6 and 7 were enriched in conventional CD4+ T cells from CD3G-deficient patients, which suggests more self-reactive specificities. Restricted unique TRB V-J pairs and skewed V and J gene usage were observed in patient repertoires, most markedly in regulatory T cells.

For this clone: Its cognate antigen has yet to be identified. Per-base quality was not reported, and no clone a single base away is much larger than it.

The multiplex PCR relied on 52 forward TRBV primers and 13 reverse TRBJ primers, and amplification bias was corrected through assay-based and computational methods. Within the immunoSEQ assay, multiplex PCR amplified rearranged TRB loci from genomic DNA. An Illumina HiSeq platform was used to sequence the TRB amplicons. Under the source paper's analysis protocol: Custom algorithms error-filtered the raw sequences and aligned the raw sequences to reference gene sequences, after which the immunoSEQ online tools were used for analysis. The frequencies of productive and nonproductive TRB rearrangements were evaluated among unique sequences as well as among total sequences. For TRB CDR3 positions 6 and 7, hydrophobicity together with amino acid composition served as the basis for assessing self-reactivity potential. Group comparisons used t tests, Mann-Whitney tests or two-way ANOVA run in Prism software. Sourced from immuneACCESS, this table was stored by TCRdb with only in-frame sequences that have V and J called. A share of the clones is absent; for the studies checked, an unresolved V gene accounts for under half, and the remainder has no known explanation. V, J and clone size derive from that table, while D and trimming were established from the DNA sequence. This sample comprises about 23,000 clones, roughly 90% of them detected only once. Of the sample, about 1.3% falls within the top ten clones.

Compared with germline, V lacks 0 bases and J lacks 7 bases; bases without a gene match: 5. From the cysteine up to the phenylalanine, the CDR3 has a length of 15 residues. Only CDR3 DNA is held: 45 bases, read in frame from base 1. The germline V gene specifies SGHRS as CDR1 and YFSETQ as CDR2. Evidence of autoimmunity was found in all CD3G-deficient patients, and more severe autoimmunity was observed in two of the patients. At the time of testing, the patients were between 2 and 39 years old, and their CD4+ and CD8+ T cells had reduced naive proportions and increased memory proportions. CD4+ cells were FACS-sorted into CD25-high CD127-low regulatory T cells and CD25-low CD127-high conventional CD4+ T cells. Roughly six individuals with CD3G deficiency made up the patient group. Patient samples and clinical data were obtained from an international physician network spanning the United States, Europe and Asia. Peripheral blood mononuclear cells were isolated by Ficoll density separation.

Material: conventional CD4+ T cells sorted from blood. The sequence was obtained from a child aged 5-17 years with CD3G deficiency. Here the chain combines TRBV5-1 and TRBJ2-1, and 9 bases in between align with TRBD2. The DNA reads as follows: TGCGCCAGCAGCTTGGGAGCGGGAGGAATAAATGAGCAGTTCTTC. The resulting protein is CASSLGAGGINEQFF. With the portions outside the CDR3 filled from the reference TRBV5-1 and TRBJ2-1 genes, the complete variable region becomes KAGVTQTPRYLIKTRGQQVTLSCSPISGHRSVSWYQQTPGQGLQFLFEYFSETQRNKGNFPGRFSGRQFSNSRSEMNVSTLELGDSALYLCASSLGAGGINEQFFGPGTRLTVL.